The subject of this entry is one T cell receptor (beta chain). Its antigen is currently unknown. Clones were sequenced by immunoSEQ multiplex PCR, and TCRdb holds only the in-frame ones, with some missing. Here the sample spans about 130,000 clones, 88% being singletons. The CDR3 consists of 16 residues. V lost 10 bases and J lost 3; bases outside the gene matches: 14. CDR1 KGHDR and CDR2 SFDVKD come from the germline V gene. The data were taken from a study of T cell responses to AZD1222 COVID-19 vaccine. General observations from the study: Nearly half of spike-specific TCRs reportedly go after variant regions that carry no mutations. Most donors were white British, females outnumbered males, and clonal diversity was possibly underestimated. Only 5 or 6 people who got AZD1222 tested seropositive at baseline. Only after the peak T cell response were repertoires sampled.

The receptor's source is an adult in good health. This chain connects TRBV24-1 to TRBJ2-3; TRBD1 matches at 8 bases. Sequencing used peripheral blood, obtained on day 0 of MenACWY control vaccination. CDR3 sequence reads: CATGTGRERSTDTQYF. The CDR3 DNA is TGTGCCACTGGGACAGGCCGTGAAAGAAGTACAGATACGCAGTATTTT.